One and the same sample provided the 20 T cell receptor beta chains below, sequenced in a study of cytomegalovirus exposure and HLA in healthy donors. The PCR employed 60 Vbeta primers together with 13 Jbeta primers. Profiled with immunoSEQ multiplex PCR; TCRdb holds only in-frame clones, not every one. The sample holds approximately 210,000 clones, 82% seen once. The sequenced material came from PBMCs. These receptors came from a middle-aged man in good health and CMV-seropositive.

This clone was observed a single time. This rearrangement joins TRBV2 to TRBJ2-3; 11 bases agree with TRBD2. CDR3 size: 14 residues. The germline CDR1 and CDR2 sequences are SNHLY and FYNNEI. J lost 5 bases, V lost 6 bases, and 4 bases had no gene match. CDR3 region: CASRIGLAGDTQYF. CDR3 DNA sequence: TGTGCCAGCAGAATCGGACTAGCGGGAGATACGCAGTATTTT.

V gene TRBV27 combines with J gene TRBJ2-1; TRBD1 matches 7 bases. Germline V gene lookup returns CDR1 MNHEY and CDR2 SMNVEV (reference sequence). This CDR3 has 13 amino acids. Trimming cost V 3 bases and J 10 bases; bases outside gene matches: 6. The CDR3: CASSFMMTGEQFF. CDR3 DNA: TGTGCCAGCAGTTTTATGATGACAGGGGAGCAGTTCTTC.

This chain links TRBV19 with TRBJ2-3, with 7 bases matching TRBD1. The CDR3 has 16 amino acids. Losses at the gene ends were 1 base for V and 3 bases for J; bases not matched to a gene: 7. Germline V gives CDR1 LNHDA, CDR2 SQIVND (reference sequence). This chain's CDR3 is CASSIAAGGRTDTQYF. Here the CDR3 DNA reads TGTGCCAGTAGTATAGCGGCAGGGGGTAGGACAGATACGCAGTATTTT.

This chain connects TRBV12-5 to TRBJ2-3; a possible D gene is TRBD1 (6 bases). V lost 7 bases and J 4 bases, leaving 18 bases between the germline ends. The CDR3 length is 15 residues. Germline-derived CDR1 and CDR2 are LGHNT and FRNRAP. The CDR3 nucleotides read TGTGCTAGTGCCCTTGCGGAACAGGGACCAGATACGCAGTATTTT. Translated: CASALAEQGPDTQYF.

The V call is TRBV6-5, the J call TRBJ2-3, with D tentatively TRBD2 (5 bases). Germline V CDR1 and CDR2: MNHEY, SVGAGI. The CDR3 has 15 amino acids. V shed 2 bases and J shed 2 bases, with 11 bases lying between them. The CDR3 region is CASSYAGLTTDTQYF. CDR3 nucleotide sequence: TGTGCCAGCAGTTACGCTGGACTCACCACAGATACGCAGTATTTT.

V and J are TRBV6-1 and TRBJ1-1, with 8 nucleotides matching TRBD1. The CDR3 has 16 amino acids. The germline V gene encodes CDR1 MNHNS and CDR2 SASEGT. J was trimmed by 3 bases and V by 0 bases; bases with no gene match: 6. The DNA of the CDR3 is TGTGCCAGCAGTGAAGCGAGGGACAGGTTGGACACTGAAGCTTTCTTT. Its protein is CASSEARDRLDTEAFF.

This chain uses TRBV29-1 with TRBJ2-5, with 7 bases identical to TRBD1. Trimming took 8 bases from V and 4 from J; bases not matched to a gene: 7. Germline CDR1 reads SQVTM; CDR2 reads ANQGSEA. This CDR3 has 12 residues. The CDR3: CSSLQGRETQYF. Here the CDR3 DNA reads TGCAGCTCATTACAGGGGCGAGAGACCCAGTACTTC.

The CDR3 DNA is TGCGCCAGCAGCCTACTAGTAGACAATGAGCAGTTCTTC. It translates to CASSLLVDNEQFF. The V and J genes are TRBV5-1 and TRBJ2-1; a possible D gene is TRBD2 (5 bases). The CDR3 sequence is 13 residues long. Trimming shortened V by 4 bases and J by 5 bases, and 10 bases separated the two germline ends. CDR1 and CDR2 from the germline V gene are SGHRS and YFSETQ.

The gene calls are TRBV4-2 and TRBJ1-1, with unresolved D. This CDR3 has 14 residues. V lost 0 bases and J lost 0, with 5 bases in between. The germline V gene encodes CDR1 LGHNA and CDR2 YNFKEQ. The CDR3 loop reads CASSQDVMNTEAFF. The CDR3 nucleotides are TGTGCCAGCAGCCAAGATGTCATGAACACTGAAGCTTTCTTT.

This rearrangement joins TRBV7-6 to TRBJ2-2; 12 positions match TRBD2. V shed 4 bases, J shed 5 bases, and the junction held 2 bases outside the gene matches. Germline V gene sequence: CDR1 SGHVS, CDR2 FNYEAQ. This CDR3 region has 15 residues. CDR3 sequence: CASSSTSGSTGELFF. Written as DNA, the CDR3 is TGTGCCAGCAGCTCGACTAGCGGGAGTACCGGGGAGCTGTTTTTT.

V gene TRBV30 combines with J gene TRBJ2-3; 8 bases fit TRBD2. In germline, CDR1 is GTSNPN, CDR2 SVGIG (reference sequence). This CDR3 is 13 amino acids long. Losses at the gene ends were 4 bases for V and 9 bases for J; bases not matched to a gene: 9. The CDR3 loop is CAWTSGTRGTQYF. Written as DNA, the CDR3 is TGTGCCTGGACCTCCGGGACTAGAGGAACGCAGTATTTT.

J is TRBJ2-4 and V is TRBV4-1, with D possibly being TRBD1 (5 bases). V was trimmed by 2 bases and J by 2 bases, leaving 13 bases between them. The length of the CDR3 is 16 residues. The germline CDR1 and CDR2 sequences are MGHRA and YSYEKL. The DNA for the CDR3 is TGCGCCAGCAGCCAACCCCCTGGGGCGTCCAAAAACATTCAGTACTTC. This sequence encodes CASSQPPGASKNIQYF.

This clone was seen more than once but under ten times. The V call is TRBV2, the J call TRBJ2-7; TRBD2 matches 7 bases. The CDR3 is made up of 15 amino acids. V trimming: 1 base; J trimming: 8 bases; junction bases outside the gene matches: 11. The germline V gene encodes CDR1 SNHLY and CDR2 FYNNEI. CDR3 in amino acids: CASSEGLAERIKQYV. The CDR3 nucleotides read TGTGCCAGCAGTGAAGGGCTAGCGGAGCGGATAAAGCAGTACGTC.

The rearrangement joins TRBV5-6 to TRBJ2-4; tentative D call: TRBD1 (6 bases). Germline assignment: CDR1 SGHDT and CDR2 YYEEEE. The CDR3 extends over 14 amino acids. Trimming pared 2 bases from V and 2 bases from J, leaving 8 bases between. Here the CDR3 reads CASSFTGTKNIQYF. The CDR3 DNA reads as TGTGCCAGCAGCTTCACAGGGACCAAAAACATTCAGTACTTC.

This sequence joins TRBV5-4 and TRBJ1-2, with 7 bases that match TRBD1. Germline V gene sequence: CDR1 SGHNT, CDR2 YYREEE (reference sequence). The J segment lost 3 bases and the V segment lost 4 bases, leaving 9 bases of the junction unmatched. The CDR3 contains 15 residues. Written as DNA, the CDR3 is TGTGCCAGCAGCCAGGGGGGCCAGTCCTACTATGGCTACACCTTC. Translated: CASSQGGQSYYGYTF. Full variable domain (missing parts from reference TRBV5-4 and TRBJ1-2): ETGVTQSPTHLIKTRGQQVTLRCSSQSGHNTVSWYQQALGQGPQFIFQYYREEENGRGNFPPRFSGLQFPNYSSELNVNALELDDSALYLCASSQGGQSYYGYTFGSGTRLTVV.

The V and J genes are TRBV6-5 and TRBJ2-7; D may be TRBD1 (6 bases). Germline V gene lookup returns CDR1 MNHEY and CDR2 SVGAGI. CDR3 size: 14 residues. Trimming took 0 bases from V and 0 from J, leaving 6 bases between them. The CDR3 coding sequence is TGTGCCAGCAGTTACTCAGGGGGCTCCTACGAGCAGTACTTC. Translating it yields CASSYSGGSYEQYF.

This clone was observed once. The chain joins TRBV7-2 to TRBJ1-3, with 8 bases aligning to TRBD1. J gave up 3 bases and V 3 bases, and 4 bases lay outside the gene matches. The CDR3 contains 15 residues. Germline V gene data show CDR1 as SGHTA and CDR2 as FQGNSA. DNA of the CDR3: TGTGCCAGCAGCTTGTCCAGGGGGCTTGGAAACACCATATATTTT. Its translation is CASSLSRGLGNTIYF.

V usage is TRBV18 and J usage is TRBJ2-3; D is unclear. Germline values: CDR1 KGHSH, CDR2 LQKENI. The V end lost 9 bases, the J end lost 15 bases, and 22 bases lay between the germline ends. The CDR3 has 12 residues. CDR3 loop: CASSAQPFSGYF. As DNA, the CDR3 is TGTGCCAGTTCAGCGCAGCCGTTTTCAGGTTATTTT.

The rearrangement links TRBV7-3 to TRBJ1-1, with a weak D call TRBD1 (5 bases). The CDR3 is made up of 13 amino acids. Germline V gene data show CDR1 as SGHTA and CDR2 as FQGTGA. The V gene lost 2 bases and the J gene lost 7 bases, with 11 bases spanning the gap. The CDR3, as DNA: TGTGCCAGCAGCTTATCGTGGGGGGGTGAAGCTTTCTTT. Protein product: CASSLSWGGEAFF. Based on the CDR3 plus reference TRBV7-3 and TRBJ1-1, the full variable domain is GAGVSQTPSNKVTEKGKYVELRCDPISGHTALYWYRQSLGQGPEFLIYFQGTGAADDSGLPNDRFFAVRPEGSVSTLKIQRTERGDSAVYLCASSLSWGGEAFFGQGTRLTVV.

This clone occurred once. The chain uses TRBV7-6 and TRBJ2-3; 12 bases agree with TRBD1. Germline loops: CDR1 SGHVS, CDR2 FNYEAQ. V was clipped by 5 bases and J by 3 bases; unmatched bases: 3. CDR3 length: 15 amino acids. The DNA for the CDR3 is TGTGCCAGCAGCATGGGACAGGGGGCAACAGATACGCAGTATTTT. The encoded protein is CASSMGQGATDTQYF.